These T cell receptor beta chains were read from a single sample in a study of T cells in Graves' hyperthyroidism and ophthalmopathy. TCRdb re-called the multiplex PCR reads with MiXCR, one entry per CDR3 protein. The sample yields about 46,000 distinct CDR3 sequences, around 49% seen once. Material: peripheral blood or thyroid tissue (not recorded which). These TCRs come from a woman aged 50 to 60 with Graves' hyperthyroidism. Each CDR3 is given with its conserved first and last residue. A D gene is named only where the DNA matches it firmly.

CDR3 protein	V gene	D gene
CASRGQDFTDTQYF	TRBV6-5	TRBD1
CASREGQAPEQYF	TRBV2	TRBD1
CASSIKGQGDQPQHF	TRBV19	TRBD1
CASSIPPQAKKLFF	TRBV6-2/TRBV6-3	.
CSVGREWTDTQYF	TRBV29-1	.
CASSFGPGRIF	TRBV28	.
CATSSRDRAGELFF	TRBV15	TRBD1
CSARGPRF	TRBV20-1	.
CSASSGRAVYEQYF	TRBV20-1	TRBD2
CASSGTNTGELFF	TRBV6-5	.